This TCR beta chain derives from a study of blood T cell repertoires in COVID-19 (TCRdb year 2020). Describing the broader study: The collaborator samples originated in the United States, Italy and Spain and spanned the acute and convalescent phases of COVID-19. The material from the prospective study consisted of cDNA or gDNA derived from T cells, B-cell-depleted T cells, or PBMCs. Deeply sampled blood TCRbeta repertoires from subjects exposed to, actively infected with, or recovered from COVID-19 were included in the dataset. The repertoires were released in a freely available public database meant as a resource for research on the immune response to SARS-CoV-2. The samples were drawn from two sources: the first 160 participants of the ongoing ImmuneRACE study, and 1,254 subjects contributed by 6 global collaborators. Sample metadata almost always included a de-identified subject ID, COVID-19 status, age in years and sex. HLA class I and class II types, where available, came from metadata supplied by the sample provider rather than from assay-based typing.

Worth noting for this clone: Its antigen specificity is not known. No base-level quality is on record; no much larger clone is a single base apart.

One collaborating source in Seattle enrolled patients while the patients were actively infected and followed the patients over time throughout the course of disease. Collaborating institutions collected whole blood in K2EDTA tubes following their own protocols. For TCRbeta analysis, collaborators shipped samples as frozen whole blood, isolated PBMCs, or DNA extracted from either of those sample types. General study outcomes and caveats: The quantity of clinical and demographic metadata differed by source and by participant and was supplied without curation.

TCRbeta CDR3 regions were amplified from genomic DNA using the immunoSEQ Assay, a bias-controlled multiplex PCR. The paper's processing steps were these. The number of nucleated cells in each sample was estimated from the amplification of reference gene primers within the assay. Sequence reads were collapsed and filtered to measure the absolute abundance of every unique TCRbeta CDR3 rearrangement. For each sample, productive Simpson clonality was calculated as the square root of Simpson's diversity index over productive rearrangements. What TCRdb holds here is the immuneACCESS table cut down to in-frame rearrangements. Part of the clones is not present; checked against another copy, under half of the missing clones reflect an unresolved V gene, and the others are unexplained. That table supplies the V and J calls and clone size; D and trimming were determined from the DNA. A total of 540,000 or so clones appear in this sample, roughly nine tenths of them only once. The top ten clones comprise roughly 8% of the sample.

Trimming at the junction amounts to 0 bases on V and 0 bases on J, and the germline ends lie 10 bases apart. Spanning cysteine to phenylalanine, the CDR3 consists of 16 amino acids. Only the CDR3 DNA is retained, 48 bases long and in frame from the first base. Based on the germline V gene, the CDR1 and CDR2 sequences are SGHRS and YFSETQ. The V and J segments used are TRBV5-1 and TRBJ2-1; the D gene identity is not certain. The source material was peripheral blood. This TCR derives from a woman aged 45 to 65 with COVID-19, enrolled during active disease. The CDR3 loop reads CASSLAVGPSYNEQFF. The sequence in DNA is TGCGCCAGCAGCTTGGCCGTTGGGCCCTCCTACAATGAGCAGTTCTTC.